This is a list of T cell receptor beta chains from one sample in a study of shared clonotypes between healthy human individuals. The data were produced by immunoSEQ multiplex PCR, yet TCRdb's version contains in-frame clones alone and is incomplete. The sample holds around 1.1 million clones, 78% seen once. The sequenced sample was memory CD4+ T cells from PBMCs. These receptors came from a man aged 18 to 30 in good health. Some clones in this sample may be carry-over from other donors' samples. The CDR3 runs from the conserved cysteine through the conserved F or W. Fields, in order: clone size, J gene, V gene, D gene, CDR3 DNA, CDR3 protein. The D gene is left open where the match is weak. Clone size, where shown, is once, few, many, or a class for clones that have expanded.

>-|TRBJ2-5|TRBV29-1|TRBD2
TGCAGCGGACTAGCGGGGGAAGAGACCCAGTACTTC
CSGLAGEETQYF
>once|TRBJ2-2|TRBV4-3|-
TGCGCCGGCAGCCAAGATCCCCCCGGGGAGCTGTTTTTT
CAGSQDPPGELFF
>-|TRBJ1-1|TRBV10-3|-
TGTGCCATCAGTCCCGGGACAACGTACACTGAAGCTTTCTTT
CAISPGTTYTEAFF
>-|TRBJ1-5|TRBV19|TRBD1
TGTGCCAGTAACCCGGACAGGAGCAATCAGCCCCAGCATTTT
CASNPDRSNQPQHF
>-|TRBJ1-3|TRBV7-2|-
TGTGCCAGCAGCTCCCCCACGAACTCTGGAAACACCATATATTTT
CASSSPTNSGNTIYF
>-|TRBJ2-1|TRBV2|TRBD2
TGTGCCAGCACCGGACCGCTAGCGGGTGCGCAGGGGCAGTTCTTC
CASTGPLAGAQGQFF
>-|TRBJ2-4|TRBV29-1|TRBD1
TGCAGCGTTGCTGGGACAGGGTTTGGACGAAACATTCAGTACTTC
CSVAGTGFGRNIQYF
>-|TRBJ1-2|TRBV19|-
TGTGCCAGTAGTATCGACGGACAGCCCTATGGCTACACCTTC
CASSIDGQPYGYTF
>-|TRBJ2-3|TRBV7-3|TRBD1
TGTGCCAGCAGCTTAACGAATCCTACAGGGGGAACCGATACGCAGTATTTT
CASSLTNPTGGTDTQYF
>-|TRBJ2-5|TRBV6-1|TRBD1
TGTGCCAGCAGACCCCAGGGGGCCCAACGAGAGACCCAGTACTTC
CASRPQGAQRETQYF
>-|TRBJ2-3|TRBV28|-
TGTGCCAGCTTTTCCAGGGGTGCCACAGATACGCAGTATTTT
CASFSRGATDTQYF
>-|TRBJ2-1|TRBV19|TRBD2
TGTGCCAGTAGTACAAGACTAGCGGGAGGTACAAGAGATGAGCAGTTCTTC
CASSTRLAGGTRDEQFF
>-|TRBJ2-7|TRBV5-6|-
TGTGCCAGCAATGTTAAAGGACAGCCCTACGAGCAGTACTTC
CASNVKGQPYEQYF
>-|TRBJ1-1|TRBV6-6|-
TGTGCCAGCAGTTACTCGGTTGGGGGGCTGAGAACTGAAGCTTTCTTT
CASSYSVGGLRTEAFF
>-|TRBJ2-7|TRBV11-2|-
TGTGCCAGCAGCTCGGCGGCCCGGAGCTCCTACGAGCAGTACTTC
CASSSAARSSYEQYF
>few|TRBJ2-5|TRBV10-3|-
TGTGCCATCAACAGGGATCGGGGGGAGACCCAGTACTTC
CAINRDRGETQYF
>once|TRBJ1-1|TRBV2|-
TGTGCCAGCAGGTCAGGGAACACTGAAGCTTTCTTT
CASRSGNTEAFF